The rows below give T cell receptor beta chains drawn from one sample of a study of cytomegalovirus exposure and HLA in healthy donors. Profiling relied on immunoSEQ multiplex PCR, and the TCRdb table lists in-frame clones only, not all of them. This sample has hundreds of thousands of clones, with more than 75% found just once. The sequencing input was PBMCs. The source of these receptors is a man in his late teens or twenties in good health and CMV-seropositive. Both conserved end residues are part of each CDR3. Fields, in order: V gene, J gene, clone size, D gene, CDR3 protein, CDR3 DNA. A D gene is named only where the DNA matches it firmly. Clone size is given for some rows only: seen once, a few or many times, or a class if the clone is expanded.

v_call: TRBV28; j_call: TRBJ1-5; clone_size: -; d_call: -; cdr3_aa: CASTPGNNQPQHF; cdr3_nt: TGTGCCAGCACCCCAGGGAACAATCAGCCCCAGCATTTT
v_call: TRBV7-2; j_call: TRBJ2-5; clone_size: -; d_call: -; cdr3_aa: CASSVGSLRETQYF; cdr3_nt: TGTGCCAGCAGTGTGGGATCTTTAAGAGAGACCCAGTACTTC
v_call: TRBV7-9; j_call: TRBJ2-3; clone_size: -; d_call: -; cdr3_aa: CASSFFFGDTDTQYF; cdr3_nt: TGTGCCAGCAGCTTCTTTTTCGGGGATACAGATACGCAGTATTTT
v_call: TRBV18; j_call: TRBJ2-7; clone_size: -; d_call: -; cdr3_aa: CASSRTGSGGYEQYF; cdr3_nt: TGTGCCAGCTCACGAACCGGATCAGGAGGGTACGAGCAGTACTTC
v_call: TRBV28; j_call: TRBJ1-5; clone_size: few; d_call: TRBD1; cdr3_aa: CASSSGQGDQPQHF; cdr3_nt: TGTGCCAGCAGTTCCGGACAGGGAGATCAGCCCCAGCATTTT
v_call: TRBV6-4; j_call: TRBJ1-4; clone_size: -; d_call: TRBD1; cdr3_aa: CASKPVILAGQEHEKLFF; cdr3_nt: TGTGCCAGCAAACCGGTTATTTTGGCGGGACAGGAGCATGAAAAACTGTTTTTT
v_call: TRBV7-6; j_call: TRBJ2-7; clone_size: -; d_call: -; cdr3_aa: CASSNEGGQYF; cdr3_nt: TGTGCCAGCAGCAACGAGGGGGGACAATACTTC
v_call: TRBV6-1; j_call: TRBJ1-2; clone_size: -; d_call: -; cdr3_aa: CASSLERNYGYTF; cdr3_nt: TGTGCCAGCAGTCTCGAGAGAAACTATGGCTACACCTTC
v_call: TRBV5-4; j_call: TRBJ2-3; clone_size: -; d_call: -; cdr3_aa: CASSLEAGDTQYF; cdr3_nt: TGTGCCAGCAGCTTAGAAGCGGGAGATACGCAGTATTTT
v_call: TRBV2; j_call: TRBJ2-1; clone_size: -; d_call: TRBD2; cdr3_aa: CAVRTSGIGEQFF; cdr3_nt: TGTGCCGTTCGGACTAGCGGGATTGGTGAGCAGTTCTTC
v_call: TRBV28; j_call: TRBJ2-4; clone_size: -; d_call: -; cdr3_aa: CASSLSSGWNIQYF; cdr3_nt: TGTGCCAGCAGTTTAAGTTCAGGGTGGAACATTCAGTACTTC
v_call: TRBV28; j_call: TRBJ2-1; clone_size: -; d_call: -; cdr3_aa: CASIFGWGNNEQFF; cdr3_nt: TGTGCCAGCATTTTTGGTTGGGGCAACAATGAGCAGTTCTTC
v_call: TRBV7-3; j_call: TRBJ2-6; clone_size: once; d_call: -; cdr3_aa: CASSLRGAGANVLTF; cdr3_nt: TGTGCCAGCAGCCTCCGGGGGGCCGGGGCCAACGTCCTGACTTTC
v_call: TRBV5-6; j_call: TRBJ2-1; clone_size: -; d_call: TRBD2; cdr3_aa: CASSPGTSGALF; cdr3_nt: TGTGCCAGCAGCCCAGGGACTAGCGGGGCTCTCTTC
v_call: TRBV5-1; j_call: TRBJ2-2; clone_size: -; d_call: -; cdr3_aa: CASSLYPGEVGELFF; cdr3_nt: TGCGCCAGCAGCTTGTACCCGGGAGAAGTCGGGGAGCTGTTTTTT
v_call: TRBV2; j_call: TRBJ1-2; clone_size: -; d_call: -; cdr3_aa: CASSSDTNYGYTF; cdr3_nt: TGTGCCAGCAGTTCGGACACAAACTATGGCTACACCTTC
v_call: TRBV27; j_call: TRBJ2-6; clone_size: -; d_call: -; cdr3_aa: CASGSIDSNSGANVLTF; cdr3_nt: TGTGCCAGCGGATCAATAGACAGCAACTCTGGGGCCAACGTCCTGACTTTC
v_call: TRBV30; j_call: TRBJ1-3; clone_size: -; d_call: TRBD1; cdr3_aa: CAGAPGGFGNTIYF; cdr3_nt: TGTGCCGGCGCCCCAGGGGGCTTTGGAAACACCATATATTTT
v_call: TRBV4-1; j_call: TRBJ2-7; clone_size: -; d_call: TRBD1; cdr3_aa: CASSHPGQGHEQYF; cdr3_nt: TGCGCCAGCAGCCATCCGGGACAGGGCCACGAGCAGTACTTC
v_call: TRBV18; j_call: TRBJ2-3; clone_size: -; d_call: -; cdr3_aa: CASSPPADTQYF; cdr3_nt: TGTGCCAGCTCACCACCGGCAGATACGCAGTATTTT
v_call: TRBV30; j_call: TRBJ1-5; clone_size: few; d_call: -; cdr3_aa: CAWSVLGEIQPQHF; cdr3_nt: TGTGCCTGGAGTGTACTGGGAGAGATCCAGCCCCAGCATTTT
v_call: TRBV29-1; j_call: TRBJ2-7; clone_size: -; d_call: -; cdr3_aa: CSVEMGRNLRHEQYF; cdr3_nt: TGCAGCGTTGAAATGGGGCGGAATTTGAGACACGAGCAGTACTTC
v_call: TRBV6-6; j_call: TRBJ1-5; clone_size: -; d_call: TRBD1; cdr3_aa: CASSYTQGGRLPQHF; cdr3_nt: TGTGCCAGCAGCTATACACAGGGGGGTAGATTGCCCCAGCATTTT
v_call: TRBV2; j_call: TRBJ1-3; clone_size: -; d_call: -; cdr3_aa: CASRGPPSGNTIYF; cdr3_nt: TGTGCCAGCAGGGGGCCCCCCTCTGGAAACACCATATATTTT
v_call: TRBV27; j_call: TRBJ2-2; clone_size: -; d_call: -; cdr3_aa: CASRPPAGRANTGELFF; cdr3_nt: TGTGCCAGCAGGCCTCCTGCGGGGCGCGCGAACACCGGGGAGCTGTTTTTT
v_call: TRBV7-9; j_call: TRBJ1-2; clone_size: -; d_call: TRBD1; cdr3_aa: CASSLVYRGDGYTF; cdr3_nt: TGTGCCAGCAGCCTAGTGTACAGGGGAGATGGCTACACCTTC
v_call: TRBV19; j_call: TRBJ2-5; clone_size: few; d_call: TRBD2; cdr3_aa: CASSILGLAGIGTQYF; cdr3_nt: TGTGCCAGTAGTATCCTGGGACTAGCGGGAATTGGGACCCAGTACTTC
v_call: TRBV30; j_call: TRBJ1-5; clone_size: -; d_call: TRBD1; cdr3_aa: CAWRPGGARNQPQHF; cdr3_nt: TGTGCCTGGAGGCCAGGGGGCGCGCGCAATCAGCCCCAGCATTTT
v_call: TRBV29-1; j_call: TRBJ1-2; clone_size: -; d_call: -; cdr3_aa: CSPEGRYYGYTF; cdr3_nt: TGCAGCCCCGAGGGACGGTACTATGGCTACACCTTC
v_call: TRBV5-8; j_call: TRBJ1-3; clone_size: -; d_call: -; cdr3_aa: CASSLRGNTIYF; cdr3_nt: TGTGCCAGCAGCTTGAGGGGGAACACCATATATTTT
v_call: TRBV6-1; j_call: TRBJ1-5; clone_size: -; d_call: -; cdr3_aa: CASSRGGEGNQPQHF; cdr3_nt: TGTGCCAGCAGCCGAGGAGGAGAAGGCAATCAGCCCCAGCATTTT
v_call: TRBV2; j_call: TRBJ2-5; clone_size: -; d_call: -; cdr3_aa: CASSVGSETQYF; cdr3_nt: TGTGCCAGCAGTGTCGGGTCGGAGACCCAGTACTTC
v_call: TRBV14; j_call: TRBJ2-7; clone_size: -; d_call: -; cdr3_aa: CASSQAGRAFYEQYF; cdr3_nt: TGTGCCAGCAGCCAAGCAGGGAGAGCATTCTACGAGCAGTACTTC
v_call: TRBV5-4; j_call: TRBJ2-5; clone_size: -; d_call: TRBD1; cdr3_aa: CASSSPTGQETQYF; cdr3_nt: TGTGCCAGCAGCTCCCCGACAGGGCAAGAGACCCAGTACTTC
v_call: TRBV2; j_call: TRBJ2-7; clone_size: -; d_call: TRBD1; cdr3_aa: CASRPQGNYEQYF; cdr3_nt: TGTGCCAGCAGGCCACAGGGGAACTACGAGCAGTACTTC
v_call: TRBV18; j_call: TRBJ1-5; clone_size: -; d_call: -; cdr3_aa: CASSPRGRADQPQHF; cdr3_nt: TGTGCCAGCTCACCCCGAGGGCGGGCGGATCAGCCCCAGCATTTT
v_call: TRBV4-1; j_call: TRBJ2-3; clone_size: -; d_call: -; cdr3_aa: CASSQDRGVSDTQYF; cdr3_nt: TGCGCCAGCAGCCAAGATCGAGGGGTGTCAGATACGCAGTATTTT
v_call: TRBV5-1; j_call: TRBJ2-2; clone_size: -; d_call: -; cdr3_aa: CASSLAGFGELFF; cdr3_nt: TGCGCCAGCAGCTTGGCCGGCTTCGGGGAGCTGTTTTTT
v_call: TRBV30; j_call: TRBJ1-1; clone_size: -; d_call: -; cdr3_aa: CAWSVGSGAFF; cdr3_nt: TGTGCCTGGAGTGTGGGGAGCGGAGCTTTCTTT
v_call: TRBV18; j_call: TRBJ1-2; clone_size: -; d_call: TRBD1; cdr3_aa: CASSDGQGGNYGYTF; cdr3_nt: TGTGCCAGCTCAGACGGACAGGGGGGTAACTATGGCTACACCTTC
v_call: TRBV15; j_call: TRBJ2-7; clone_size: -; d_call: -; cdr3_aa: CATSRGRGLEQYF; cdr3_nt: TGTGCCACCAGCAGGGGCAGGGGACTTGAGCAGTACTTC
v_call: TRBV5-1; j_call: TRBJ2-7; clone_size: -; d_call: TRBD1; cdr3_aa: CASSSSPGQAYEQYF; cdr3_nt: TGCGCCAGCAGCTCGTCACCGGGACAGGCGTACGAGCAGTACTTC
v_call: TRBV4-3; j_call: TRBJ2-7; clone_size: -; d_call: -; cdr3_aa: CASSQDTVPPGLANYEQYF; cdr3_nt: TGCGCCAGCAGCCAAGATACTGTGCCCCCGGGGCTAGCTAACTACGAGCAGTACTTC
v_call: TRBV5-1; j_call: TRBJ2-1; clone_size: -; d_call: TRBD1; cdr3_aa: CASSIMQGELNEQFF; cdr3_nt: TGCGCCAGCAGCATAATGCAGGGGGAGTTAAATGAGCAGTTCTTC